These 3 T cell receptor beta chains were sequenced from one sample in a study of T cell responses to AZD1222 COVID-19 vaccine. Clones were sequenced by immunoSEQ multiplex PCR, and TCRdb holds only the in-frame ones, with some missing. The table records 100,000 to 150,000 clones, 90% of them present only once. The sequencing here drew on peripheral blood, taken on day 0 of AZD1222 vaccination. These receptors originate from an adult in good health.

The CDR3 reads CASSTRQGDPGELFF. CDR3 coding DNA: TGTGCCAGTAGTACCCGACAGGGGGACCCCGGGGAGCTGTTTTTT. This chain joins TRBV19 and TRBJ2-2; 9 bases match TRBD1. Per the germline V gene, CDR1 is LNHDA and CDR2 is SQIVND (reference sequence). With 4 bases clipped from V and 6 bases from J, the junction kept 6 bases outside the gene matches. The CDR3 spans 15 residues.

The CDR3 loop reads CASSLGGQGGYEQYF. In DNA, the CDR3 is TGTGCCAGCAGCTTAGGTGGGCAGGGGGGGTACGAGCAGTACTTC. The chain links TRBV7-8 to TRBJ2-7, with D perhaps assigned TRBD1 or TRBD2 (7 bases each). Trimming took 1 base from V and 4 from J, leaving 14 bases between them. The CDR3 extends over 15 amino acids. Germline CDR1 SGHVS, CDR2 FQNEAQ.

The chain couples TRBV7-8 to TRBJ1-1; 8 nucleotides match TRBD1. CDR1 is SGHVS, CDR2 FQNEAQ, per germline. This CDR3 is 15 amino acids long. J lost 4 bases, V lost 5 bases, and 9 bases had no gene match. CDR3 in DNA: TGTGCCAGCAGCCCAAGCCAGACAGGGGTCACTGAAGCTTTCTTT. It codes for CASSPSQTGVTEAFF.